One sample yielded the 30 T cell receptor beta chains listed below, sequenced in a study of shared clonotypes between healthy human individuals. Assay used: immunoSEQ multiplex PCR; TCRdb lists only in-frame clones, some missing. The sample lists some 580,000 clones, around 97% seen once, with approximately 0.057% in the top ten. The source material was naive CD4+ T cells sorted from blood. Stated subset: CD45RA+ positively selected. These receptors all stem from a woman aged 25 to 45 in good health.

The chain uses TRBV4-1 and TRBJ2-3; 8 bases align to TRBD2. The CDR3 sequence is 16 residues long. The V and J ends lost 0 bases and 6 bases, in that order; junction bases with no gene match: 8. Per germline, CDR1 MGHRA and CDR2 YSYEKL. The CDR3: CASSQESSGRFDTQYF. Written as DNA, the CDR3 is TGCGCCAGCAGCCAAGAATCCAGCGGGAGATTTGATACGCAGTATTTT.

The chain has TRBV15 and TRBJ2-2, with D possibly being TRBD1 or TRBD2 (5 bases each). From germline, CDR1 is LNHNV and CDR2 YYDKDF (reference sequence). V was clipped by 6 bases and J by 6 bases, with 20 bases between them. The length of the CDR3 is 16 residues. This chain's CDR3 is CATRDGTLSIPGELFF. As DNA, the CDR3 is TGTGCCACCAGAGACGGGACGCTGTCCATCCCCGGGGAGCTGTTTTTT.

The sample holds one count of this clone. The rearrangement links TRBV7-6 to TRBJ2-7; 8 positions agree with TRBD2. CDR1 and CDR2 (germline): SGHVS, FNYEAQ. Trimming cost V 1 base and J 0 bases; bases outside gene matches: 5. The length of the CDR3 is 16 residues. CDR3 bases: TGTGCCAGCAGCTTAGGGACTAGCTCGGGCTCCTACGAGCAGTACTTC. Encoded protein: CASSLGTSSGSYEQYF.

V usage is TRBV19 and J usage is TRBJ2-6; no reliable D call. Germline CDR1 LNHDA, CDR2 SQIVND (reference sequence). V shed 5 bases and J shed 0 bases, with 14 bases lying between them. The CDR3 contains 17 residues. The CDR3 protein is CASSGYQTRSGANVLTF. DNA for the CDR3: TGTGCCAGTAGTGGGTACCAGACCCGCTCTGGGGCCAACGTCCTGACTTTC.

This clone was seen once. V gene TRBV2 combines with J gene TRBJ2-4; 7 bases are a match to TRBD1. The J segment lost 5 bases and the V segment lost 5 bases, leaving 6 bases of the junction unmatched. CDR3 length: 14 amino acids. In germline, CDR1 is SNHLY, CDR2 FYNNEI. DNA for the CDR3: TGTGCCAGCAGTCGAACAGGGGCTCAAAACATTCAGTACTTC. It codes for CASSRTGAQNIQYF.

This rearrangement joins TRBV28 to TRBJ1-2, with D unclear. The CDR3 is made up of 16 amino acids. Trimming left V 2 bases short and J 1 base short, with 14 bases between. Per germline, CDR1 MDHEN and CDR2 SYDVKM. The CDR3 here is CASSLSDPSINYGYTF. The CDR3 DNA reads as TGTGCCAGCAGTTTAAGCGACCCGTCGATTAACTATGGCTACACCTTC.

V and J are TRBV5-1 and TRBJ2-5; TRBD1 is a possible D gene (6 bases). Trimming left V 0 bases short and J 5 bases short, with 17 bases between. The CDR3 contains 16 residues. In germline, CDR1 is SGHRS, CDR2 YFSETQ. The CDR3: CASSLARGTSYETQYF. The DNA of the CDR3 is TGCGCCAGCAGCTTGGCCCGAGGGACATCGTATGAGACCCAGTACTTC.

This sequence joins TRBV19 and TRBJ2-3; D remains unclear. Germline values: CDR1 LNHDA, CDR2 SQIVND (reference sequence). The CDR3 length is 15 residues. The germline V and J ends were trimmed by 4 bases and 3 bases, with 14 bases remaining between them. CDR3: CASSRGRVRTDTQYF. The DNA for the CDR3 is TGTGCCAGTAGTAGAGGCCGGGTCCGAACAGATACGCAGTATTTT.

The V gene is TRBV7-9, the J gene TRBJ2-1, with TRBD1 identical over 8 bases. This CDR3 has 17 residues. The junction had 15 bases not matched to a gene; V was cut back by 6 bases and J by 5 bases. Germline V gives CDR1 SEHNR, CDR2 FQNEAQ (reference sequence). The CDR3 region is CASRPHPRQGRNNEQFF. The CDR3 coding sequence is TGTGCCAGCAGGCCTCACCCTCGACAGGGGCGAAACAATGAGCAGTTCTTC.

CDR3 protein: CATSRSRGEETQYF. CDR3 bases: TGTGCCACCAGCAGGAGTAGGGGGGAGGAGACCCAGTACTTC. The chain carries TRBV15 and TRBJ2-5; the D gene could be TRBD1 or TRBD2 (6 bases each). The CDR3 has 14 residues. Germline CDR1 reads LNHNV; CDR2 reads YYDKDF (reference sequence). The ends were cut back, 3 bases at V and 5 bases at J, with 13 bases in the middle.

The chain links TRBV9 to TRBJ2-5, with TRBD2 matching over 8 bases. Looked up from germline, CDR1 is SGDLS and CDR2 is YYNGEE. The CDR3 has 15 residues. V shed 4 bases, J shed 5 bases, and the junction held 10 bases outside the gene matches. The CDR3 sequence is CASSSHAGGGETQYF. The DNA of the CDR3 is TGTGCCAGCAGCTCCCACGCGGGAGGAGGGGAGACCCAGTACTTC.

V usage is TRBV27 and J usage is TRBJ1-3, with TRBD1 as a possible D gene (5 bases). Germline CDR1 reads MNHEY; CDR2 reads SMNVEV (reference sequence). The germline V and J ends were trimmed by 2 bases and 0 bases, with 8 bases remaining between them. The CDR3 has 15 residues. The CDR3 loop is CASSLGAYSGNTIYF. CDR3 nucleotides: TGTGCCAGCAGTTTAGGGGCCTACTCTGGAAACACCATATATTTT.

The chain combines TRBV27 with TRBJ2-1; 8 bases match TRBD1. The CDR3 has 14 amino acids. V lost 6 bases to trimming and J lost 0 bases; unmatched junction nucleotides: 1. CDR1 and CDR2 from the germline V gene are MNHEY and SMNVEV (reference sequence). CDR3 sequence (DNA): TGTGCCAGCAGGACAGGGGTCTCCTACAATGAGCAGTTCTTC. Its protein product is CASRTGVSYNEQFF.

The chain links TRBV19 to TRBJ1-3, with 8 nucleotides matching TRBD1. J was trimmed by 1 base and V by 5 bases; bases with no gene match: 7. The length of the CDR3 is 16 residues. CDR1 is LNHDA, CDR2 SQIVND, per germline (reference sequence). Here the CDR3 reads CASSFGQGVSGNTIYF. The CDR3 DNA reads TGTGCCAGTAGTTTCGGACAGGGTGTTTCTGGAAACACCATATATTTT.

The chain uses TRBV6-5 and TRBJ1-5; maybe TRBD1 (6 bases). CDR1 is MNHEY, CDR2 SVGAGI, per germline. The CDR3 extends over 13 amino acids. Trimming cost V 4 bases and J 5 bases, with 9 bases left between them. CDR3 nucleotides: TGTGCCAGCAGTTCAGGGGATGATCAGCCCCAGCATTTT. Amino acids: CASSSGDDQPQHF.

The rearrangement uses TRBV18 and TRBJ1-1, with no clear D. This CDR3 is 14 amino acids long. Looked up from germline, CDR1 is KGHSH and CDR2 is LQKENI. With 2 bases removed from V and 0 bases from J, the gap between germline ends came to 7 bases. The CDR3 reads CASSPESVNTEAFF. The CDR3 DNA is TGTGCCAGCTCACCAGAGAGTGTGAACACTGAAGCTTTCTTT.

V usage is TRBV6-1 and J usage is TRBJ1-6; no definite D call. The CDR3 covers 14 residues. CDR1 is MNHNS and CDR2 is SASEGT in the germline V gene. V was trimmed by 11 bases and J by 7 bases, leaving 18 bases between them. CDR3 amino acids: CAGQSGNRNSPLHF. CDR3 nucleotide sequence: TGTGCCGGCCAGAGCGGGAATCGGAATTCACCCCTCCACTTT.

The CDR3 DNA sequence: TGCAGCGTTGACCGGCGTTTAGTCACTGAAGCTTTCTTT. This codes for CSVDRRLVTEAFF. This rearrangement joins TRBV29-1 to TRBJ1-1, with D uncertain. V was cut by 3 bases and J by 4 bases, with 12 bases left in between. Germline V lookup: CDR1 SQVTM, CDR2 ANQGSEA. The CDR3 is made up of 13 amino acids.

The chain uses TRBV30 and TRBJ1-1; D is unresolved. CDR3 length: 12 amino acids. V was pared by 4 bases and J by 3 bases, with 9 bases between. Germline loops: CDR1 GTSNPN, CDR2 SVGIG (reference sequence). In nucleotides, the CDR3 is TGTGCCTGGACGGTGCTCGACACTGAAGCTTTCTTT. It yields the protein CAWTVLDTEAFF. The full variable domain, in which reference TRBV30 and TRBJ1-1 provide the parts outside the CDR3, is SQTIHQWPATLVQPVGSPLSLECTVEGTSNPNLYWYRQAAGRGLQLLFYSVGIGQISSEVPQNLSASRPQDRQFILSSKKLLLSDSGFYLCAWTVLDTEAFFGQGTRLTVV.

The genes are TRBV7-9 and TRBJ2-1, with TRBD2 matching 8 bases. J gave up 1 base and V 5 bases, and 10 bases lay outside the gene matches. CDR1 and CDR2 from the germline V gene are SEHNR and FQNEAQ (reference sequence). The CDR3 is 17 residues long. The CDR3 DNA follows: TGTGCCAGCAGCCAAACCCAGCGGGAGAGGTCCTACAATGAGCAGTTCTTC. Protein sequence: CASSQTQRERSYNEQFF. Supplemented by reference TRBV7-9 and TRBJ2-1, the full variable domain reads DTGVSQNPRHKITKRGQNVTFRCDPISEHNRLYWYRQTLGQGPEFLTYFQNEAQLEKSRLLSDRFSAERPKGSFSTLEIQRTEQGDSAMYLCASSQTQRERSYNEQFFGPGTRLTVL.

DNA of the CDR3: TGTGCCAGTAGTATTTTACCGGGCGCATCCGCAGGTGACACTGAAGCTTTCTTT. Its translation is CASSILPGASAGDTEAFF. The V gene is TRBV19, the J gene TRBJ1-1; D gene unclear. The CDR3 is 18 amino acids. The V gene's germline CDR1 is LNHDA and CDR2 SQIVND (reference sequence). Trimming cost V 3 bases and J 3 bases, with 23 bases left between them.

In this sample, this clone turned up once. The chain couples TRBV11-2 to TRBJ2-3, with TRBD2 matching 8 bases. CDR3 length equals 15 residues. Germline CDR1 and CDR2: SGHAT and FQNNGV. V shed 5 bases, J shed 7 bases, and the junction held 11 bases outside the gene matches. CDR3 sequence: CASSTPGLGPHTQYF. For the CDR3, the DNA is TGTGCCAGCAGCACGCCGGGACTAGGGCCCCATACGCAGTATTTT.

The chain carries TRBV27 and TRBJ2-4; the D gene is possibly TRBD1 (6 bases). The CDR3 is made up of 16 amino acids. Per germline, CDR1 MNHEY and CDR2 SMNVEV (reference sequence). Trimming removed 6 bases from V and 0 bases from J, with 15 bases in between. CDR3 in amino acids: CASSPDRLLAKNIQYF. The CDR3 nucleotides are TGTGCCAGCAGCCCCGACAGGTTACTAGCCAAAAACATTCAGTACTTC.

DNA for the CDR3: TGTGCCAGCTCGTACGAATTGCGACTAGCCAAAAACATTCAGTACTTC. It codes for CASSYELRLAKNIQYF. The chain recombines TRBV28 with TRBJ2-4; D is undetermined. The germline V gene has CDR1 MDHEN and CDR2 SYDVKM. V gave up 8 bases and J gave up 0 bases, with 17 bases separating them. The CDR3 runs 16 residues. Based on the CDR3 plus reference TRBV28 and TRBJ2-4, the full variable domain is DVKVTQSSRYLVKRTGEKVFLECVQDMDHENMFWYRQDPGLGLRLIYFSYDVKMKEKGDIPEGYSVSREKKERFSLILESASTNQTSMYLCASSYELRLAKNIQYFGAGTRLSVL.

This chain connects TRBV2 to TRBJ2-7; D not certain. The germline V gene encodes CDR1 SNHLY and CDR2 FYNNEI. V dropped 8 bases and J dropped 2 bases, with 13 bases sitting between them. The CDR3 consists of 13 residues. This CDR3 is CASDTTETYEQYF. CDR3 in DNA: TGTGCCAGCGATACCACAGAAACCTACGAGCAGTACTTC.

The chain employs TRBV28 and TRBJ2-2, with TRBD2 identical over 15 bases. The CDR3 runs 18 residues. V was pared by 8 bases and J by 3 bases, with 10 bases of the junction left unmatched. Germline V lookup: CDR1 MDHEN, CDR2 SYDVKM. The CDR3 sequence: CASVPGLAGGRYTGELFF. The CDR3 DNA follows: TGTGCCAGCGTGCCTGGACTAGCGGGAGGGAGGTACACCGGGGAGCTGTTTTTT.

The genes are TRBV5-6 and TRBJ2-5; 7 bases align to TRBD2. TRBJ2-7 explains the end of the DNA better; the J call may be wrong. The CDR3 is made up of 19 amino acids. The V gene's germline CDR1 is SGHDT and CDR2 YYEEEE. CDR3 coding DNA: TGTGCCAGCAGCCGTAGATCATTTTCGAACGGCGGGAGATACTACGAGCAGTACTTC. Encoded protein: CASSRRSFSNGGRYYEQYF.

The CDR3 spells CASSDPIAGTTDTQYF. In nucleotides, the CDR3 is TGTGCCAGCAGTGATCCTATAGCGGGGACCACAGATACGCAGTATTTT. The V gene is TRBV6-1, the J gene TRBJ2-3; 8 nucleotides match TRBD2. J gave up 2 bases and V 3 bases, and 7 bases lay outside the gene matches. Germline CDR1 MNHNS, CDR2 SASEGT. This CDR3 is 16 amino acids long.

This sequence joins TRBV6-4 and TRBJ2-7; D unclear. CDR1 and CDR2 from the germline V gene are MRHNA and SNTAGT. This CDR3 region has 12 residues. V lost 6 bases and J lost 4, with 10 bases in between. The CDR3 region has the DNA TGTGCCAGCAGAGAGGACGCGTACGAGCAGTACTTC. Its translation is CASREDAYEQYF.

This chain links TRBV29-1 with TRBJ2-3; D unresolved. CDR1 and CDR2 (germline): SQVTM, ANQGSEA. This CDR3 has 14 residues. The V and J ends lost 0 bases and 4 bases respectively, with 11 bases between them. The CDR3 protein is CSVEEHTVPDTQYF. CDR3 coding DNA: TGCAGCGTTGAAGAGCACACTGTGCCAGATACGCAGTATTTT.